Following are 27 T cell receptor beta chains from one sample sequenced in a study of CD8 T cells in ankylosing spondylitis. Study-level findings and limits: Within ankylosing spondylitis blood, a TCR beta motif made up of under 10 highly homologous variants appeared to be characteristic.

Their antigens are not known. A single record per CDR3 protein comes from TCRdb applying MiXCR to the 5' RACE reads. This table has some 840,000 distinct CDR3 sequences, over 9.5% appearing once. Material: blood, either unsorted or a sorted T cell fraction (not recorded which). The receptors originated from a male donor with ankylosing spondylitis.

This clonotype was seen a few times. This chain uses TRBV7-2 with TRBJ2-5; possibly TRBD1 or TRBD2 for D (5 bases each). The CDR3 runs 15 residues. V shed 3 bases and J shed 1 base, with 12 bases lying between them. The germline V gene has CDR1 SGHTA and CDR2 FQGNSA. The CDR3 loop reads CASSLTGTVQETQYF. The CDR3 coding sequence is TGTGCCAGCAGCTTGACCGGGACGGTCCAAGAGACCCAGTACTTC.

The CDR3 here is CSARQGATGQPQHF. The CDR3 region has the DNA TGCAGTGCTAGACAGGGGGCCACGGGCCAGCCCCAGCATTTT. This rearrangement joins TRBV20-1 to TRBJ1-5; 8 bases align to TRBD1. The CDR3 is made up of 14 amino acids. Losses at the gene ends were 2 bases for V and 7 bases for J; bases not matched to a gene: 7. Germline loops: CDR1 DFQATT, CDR2 SNEGSKA (reference sequence).

This clonotype was found a few times. The gene calls are TRBV6-2 or TRBV6-3 and TRBJ2-5; D is unclear. The germline V and J ends were trimmed by 4 bases and 7 bases, with 13 bases remaining between them. This CDR3 is built from 13 residues. Germline values: CDR1 MNHEY, CDR2 SVGEGT. CDR3: CASSWRRDGTQYF. CDR3 in DNA: TGTGCCAGCAGTTGGCGAAGAGACGGGACCCAGTACTTC.

The chain employs TRBV7-2 and TRBJ1-1; no clear D. CDR1 SGHTA and CDR2 FQGNSA come from the germline V gene. The CDR3 loop spans 14 amino acids. V was clipped by 5 bases and J by 8 bases, with 18 bases between them. The CDR3 spells CASSLRPSYLEAFF. CDR3 sequence (DNA): TGTGCCAGCAGCCTTCGACCCTCATACTTAGAAGCTTTCTTT.

The rearrangement joins TRBV24-1 to TRBJ2-3; a possible D gene is TRBD2 (5 bases). This CDR3 contains 12 residues. The germline V and J ends were trimmed by 7 bases and 4 bases, with 8 bases remaining between them. Germline V CDR1 and CDR2: KGHDR, SFDVKD. The CDR3 region has the DNA TGTGCCACCAGCCGAGGGCCAGATACGCAGTATTTT. This sequence encodes CATSRGPDTQYF.

A single count supports this clonotype. The rearrangement links TRBV7-2 to TRBJ2-1, with TRBD2 matching 14 bases. The CDR3 spans 17 residues. With 4 bases clipped from V and 2 bases from J, the junction kept 4 bases outside the gene matches. The germline V gene encodes CDR1 SGHTA and CDR2 FQGNSA. The CDR3 is CASSSRGLAGAYNEQFF. The CDR3 DNA follows: TGTGCCAGCAGCTCCAGGGGACTAGCGGGGGCCTACAATGAGCAGTTCTTC.

In this sample, this clonotype turned up a few times. The chain is built from TRBV27 and TRBJ2-2; D unresolved. The CDR3 sequence is 12 residues long. The germline V and J ends were trimmed by 7 bases and 4 bases, with 7 bases remaining between them. CDR1 is MNHEY and CDR2 is SMNVEV in the germline V gene (reference sequence). CDR3 in DNA: TGTGCCAGCAAGTTCCGCACCGGGGAGCTGTTTTTT. Its protein product is CASKFRTGELFF.

CDR3 sequence reads: CASKGGAGNTIYF. CDR3 nucleotides: TGTGCCAGCAAAGGAGGGGCTGGAAACACCATATATTTT. The chain employs TRBV6-6 and TRBJ1-3; D is possibly TRBD1 (5 bases). The CDR3 is made up of 13 amino acids. Trimming stripped 7 bases from V and 2 bases from J, with 9 bases between. Germline V CDR1 and CDR2: MNHNY, SVGAGI (reference sequence).

Written as DNA, the CDR3 is TGCAGTGCTAGCGCCAGTCTCTACGAGCAGTACTTC. This gives the protein CSASASLYEQYF. The chain is built from TRBV20-1 and TRBJ2-7; D gene uncertain. The germline CDR1 and CDR2 sequences are DFQATT and SNEGSKA (reference sequence). The ends were cut back, 3 bases at V and 3 bases at J, with 9 bases in the middle. The CDR3 contains 12 residues.

The chain recombines TRBV6-2 or TRBV6-3 with TRBJ2-3; 9 nucleotides match TRBD2. Germline V CDR1 and CDR2: MNHEY, SVGEGT. Trimming removed 8 bases from V and 4 bases from J; junction bases left unmatched: 7. This CDR3 has 14 amino acids. CDR3 nucleotides: TGTGCCAGCGGTTCGACTAGCGGTCCAGATACGCAGTATTTT. Translated, it gives CASGSTSGPDTQYF.

The chain uses TRBV27 and TRBJ1-5, with 7 bases aligning to TRBD1. Germline assignment: CDR1 MNHEY and CDR2 SMNVEV (reference sequence). With 4 bases clipped from V and 7 bases from J, the junction kept 13 bases outside the gene matches. This CDR3 is built from 16 residues. CDR3 bases: TGTGCCAGCAGTTACGCGTACAGGGGAGGAGGCCAGCCCCAGCATTTT. This gives the protein CASSYAYRGGGQPQHF.

The chain recombines TRBV20-1 with TRBJ2-1, with no clear D. CDR1 is DFQATT, CDR2 SNEGSKA, per germline (reference sequence). V lost 4 bases and J 0 bases, leaving 7 bases between the germline ends. The CDR3 has 13 residues. The CDR3 spells CSAKDSSYNEQFF. The CDR3 DNA follows: TGCAGTGCTAAGGATAGCTCCTACAATGAGCAGTTCTTC.

The chain is built from TRBV4-3 and TRBJ1-1; 8 bases map to TRBD1. J gave up 7 bases and V 4 bases, and 5 bases lay outside the gene matches. Looked up from germline, CDR1 is LGHNA and CDR2 is YSLEER. There are 13 residues in the CDR3. CDR3 region: CASSPGQGFEAFF. DNA of the CDR3: TGCGCCAGCAGCCCTGGACAGGGTTTTGAAGCTTTCTTT.

To note about this clonotype: The junction differs from germline at one of its ends, possibly a read error. The chain links TRBV7-7 to TRBJ2-5; 8 nucleotides align to TRBD2. Per germline, CDR1 SSHAT and CDR2 FNYEAQ (reference sequence). This CDR3 contains 13 residues. CDR3 in DNA: TGTGCTAGCAGCCGGACTAGCCTGGAGACCCAGTACTTC. The encoded protein is CASSRTSLETQYF.

V gene TRBV6-5 combines with J gene TRBJ2-7; the D gene is possibly TRBD2 (6 bases). CDR1 and CDR2 (germline): MNHEY, SVGAGI. Between the trimmed V and J ends, which lost 2 bases and 9 bases, there was a span of 11 bases. The CDR3 is 12 residues long. CDR3 nucleotides: TGTGCCAGCAGTTACGGAGGGGATGGGCAGTACTTC. This translates into CASSYGGDGQYF.

This clonotype was seen only a few times. V is TRBV20-1 and J is TRBJ2-5; D might be TRBD2 (5 bases). V was clipped by 6 bases and J by 4 bases, with 15 bases between them. In germline, CDR1 is DFQATT, CDR2 SNEGSKA (reference sequence). This CDR3 has 13 amino acids. The CDR3 is CSAKRTWAETQYF. The CDR3 DNA reads TGCAGTGCAAAGCGGACGTGGGCAGAGACCCAGTACTTC.

This clonotype was seen more than once but under ten times. The chain recombines TRBV5-1 with TRBJ2-6; the D gene is possibly TRBD2 (5 bases). Germline V gene sequence: CDR1 SGHRS, CDR2 YFSETQ. V dropped 0 bases and J dropped 0 bases, with 19 bases sitting between them. The CDR3 is made up of 20 amino acids. This CDR3 reads CASSLVYGGITVSGANVLTF. The CDR3 DNA reads as TGCGCCAGCAGCTTGGTGTACGGAGGTATCACGGTCTCTGGGGCCAACGTCCTGACTTTC. Complete variable domain (other parts from reference TRBV5-1 and TRBJ2-6): KAGVTQTPRYLIKTRGQQVTLSCSPISGHRSVSWYQQTPGQGLQFLFEYFSETQRNKGNFPGRFSGRQFSNSRSEMNVSTLELGDSALYLCASSLVYGGITVSGANVLTFGAGSRLTVL.

This clonotype has more than one count but fewer than ten. The chain recombines TRBV5-1 with TRBJ2-5; 8 bases align to TRBD1. Germline trimming cut 2 bases from V and 1 base from J; bases unmatched to any gene: 7. CDR1 and CDR2 from the germline V gene are SGHRS and YFSETQ. The CDR3 sequence is 16 residues long. CDR3 residues: CASSLFGTGFQETQYF. Written as DNA, the CDR3 is TGCGCCAGCAGCTTATTTGGGACAGGCTTCCAAGAGACCCAGTACTTC.

This chain uses TRBV2 with TRBJ1-5, with 9 bases identical to TRBD1. The V segment lost 6 bases and the J segment 2 bases; nucleotides outside the gene matches: 5. This CDR3 is built from 15 residues. Germline V lookup: CDR1 SNHLY, CDR2 FYNNEI. The CDR3 here is CASSPQGAGNQPQHF. CDR3 in DNA: TGTGCCAGCAGCCCACAGGGGGCGGGCAATCAGCCCCAGCATTTT.

The chain recombines TRBV7-9 with TRBJ2-1; D might be TRBD1 or TRBD2, each matching 5 bases. The CDR3 runs to 12 residues. The germline V and J ends were trimmed by 10 bases and 6 bases, with 13 bases remaining between them. Germline assignment: CDR1 SEHNR and CDR2 FQNEAQ (reference sequence). CDR3 in amino acids: CATTGGSNEQFF. The CDR3 coding sequence is TGTGCCACCACTGGGGGTAGCAATGAGCAGTTCTTC.

The rearrangement links TRBV12-3 or TRBV12-4 to TRBJ2-5; 7 nucleotides align to TRBD1. The CDR3 loop spans 15 amino acids. J gave up 5 bases and V 3 bases, and 9 bases lay outside the gene matches. The CDR3 nucleotides are TGTGCCAGCAGTTTTTTTAGGGGGCGTGTGGAGACCCAGTACTTC. Translating gives CASSFFRGRVETQYF.

This chain joins TRBV4-3 and TRBJ2-7; D call uncertain. Germline CDR1 and CDR2: LGHNA and YSLEER. Trimming took 2 bases from V and 0 from J, leaving 8 bases between them. The CDR3 has 14 residues. In DNA form, the CDR3 reads TGCGCCAGCAGCCAATTCCGGCTCTCCTACGAGCAGTACTTC. It specifies CASSQFRLSYEQYF.

This clonotype was seen only a few times. The chain has TRBV7-2 and TRBJ2-5; 8 nucleotides agree with TRBD1. The CDR3 has 14 residues. V was clipped by 5 bases and J by 5 bases; unmatched bases: 7. Germline-derived CDR1 and CDR2 are SGHTA and FQGNSA. CDR3 sequence: CASSPRQGSETQYF. As DNA, the CDR3 is TGTGCCAGCAGCCCCAGACAGGGGTCCGAGACCCAGTACTTC.

This clonotype was picked up one time. The V and J genes are TRBV5-8 and TRBJ1-1; D remains ambiguous. This CDR3 contains 11 residues. Trimming cost V 1 base and J 10 bases, with 8 bases left between them. Germline V gives CDR1 SGHTS, CDR2 YDEGEE. The CDR3 sequence: CASSLSGSAFF. DNA for the CDR3: TGTGCCAGCAGCTTGTCAGGATCAGCTTTCTTT.

This clonotype was detected many times. This rearrangement joins TRBV20-1 to TRBJ1-1; D is uncertain. In germline, CDR1 is DFQATT, CDR2 SNEGSKA (reference sequence). Trimming left V 5 bases short and J 3 bases short, with 13 bases between. This CDR3 contains 13 residues. The CDR3 spells CSAVSGIYTEAFF. The CDR3 nucleotides are TGCAGTGCTGTTAGCGGTATCTACACTGAAGCTTTCTTT.

The V call is TRBV13, the J call TRBJ2-7; the match to TRBD2 covers 12 bases. Germline V gene data show CDR1 as PRHDT and CDR2 as FYEKMQ (reference sequence). The junction had 13 bases not matched to a gene; V was cut back by 6 bases and J by 1 base. The CDR3 runs 18 residues. This chain's CDR3 is CASRAGIRTSGKSYEQYF. CDR3 DNA: TGTGCCAGCAGAGCAGGGATCAGGACTAGCGGGAAATCCTACGAGCAGTACTTC.

The CDR3, as DNA: TGTGCCAGCAGCCCTCATAACCATGTACCAAACGAGCAGTACTTC. It yields the protein CASSPHNHVPNEQYF. The chain uses TRBV7-9 and TRBJ2-7; D not resolved. The V and J ends lost 5 bases and 5 bases respectively, with 19 bases between them. Germline V lookup: CDR1 SEHNR, CDR2 FQNEAQ (reference sequence). This CDR3 is 15 amino acids long.